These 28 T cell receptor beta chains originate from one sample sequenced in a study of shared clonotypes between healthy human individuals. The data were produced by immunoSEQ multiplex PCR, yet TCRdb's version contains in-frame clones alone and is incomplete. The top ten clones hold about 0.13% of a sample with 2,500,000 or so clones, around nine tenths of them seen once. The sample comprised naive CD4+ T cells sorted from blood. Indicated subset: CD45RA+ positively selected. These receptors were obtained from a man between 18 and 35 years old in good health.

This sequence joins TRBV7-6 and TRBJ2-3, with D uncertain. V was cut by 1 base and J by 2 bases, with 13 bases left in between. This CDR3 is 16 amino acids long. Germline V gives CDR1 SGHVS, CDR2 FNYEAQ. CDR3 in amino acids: CASSLVRPRDTDTQYF. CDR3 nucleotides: TGTGCCAGCAGCTTAGTACGTCCCCGTGACACAGATACGCAGTATTTT.

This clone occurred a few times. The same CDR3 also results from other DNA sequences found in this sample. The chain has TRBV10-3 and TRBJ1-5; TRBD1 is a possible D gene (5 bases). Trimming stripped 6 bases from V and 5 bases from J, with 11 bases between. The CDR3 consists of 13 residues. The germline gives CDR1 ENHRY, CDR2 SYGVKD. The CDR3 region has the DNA TGTGCCATCAGCCGGGACCGTGATCAGCCCCAGCATTTT. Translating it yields CAISRDRDQPQHF.

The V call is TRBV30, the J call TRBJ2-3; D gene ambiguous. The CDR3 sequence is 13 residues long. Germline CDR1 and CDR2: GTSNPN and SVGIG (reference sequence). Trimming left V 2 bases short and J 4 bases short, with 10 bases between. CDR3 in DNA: TGTGCCTGGAGTCCATACAGAGCAGATACGCAGTATTTT. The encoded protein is CAWSPYRADTQYF.

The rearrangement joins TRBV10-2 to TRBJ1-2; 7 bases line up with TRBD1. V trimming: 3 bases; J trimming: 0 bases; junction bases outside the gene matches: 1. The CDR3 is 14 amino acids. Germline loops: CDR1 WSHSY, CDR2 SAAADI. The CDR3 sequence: CASSEQGTNYGYTF. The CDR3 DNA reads TGCGCCAGCAGTGAACAGGGGACTAACTATGGCTACACCTTC.

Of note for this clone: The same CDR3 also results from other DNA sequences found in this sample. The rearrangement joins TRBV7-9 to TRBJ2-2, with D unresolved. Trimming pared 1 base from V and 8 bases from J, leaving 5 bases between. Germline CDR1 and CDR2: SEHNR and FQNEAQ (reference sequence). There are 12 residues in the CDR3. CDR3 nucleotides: TGTGCCAGCAGCTTAGTGAGTGGGGAGCTGTTTTTT. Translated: CASSLVSGELFF. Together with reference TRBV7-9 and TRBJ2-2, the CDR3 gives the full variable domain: DTGVSQNPRHKITKRGQNVTFRCDPISEHNRLYWYRQTLGQGPEFLTYFQNEAQLEKSRLLSDRFSAERPKGSFSTLEIQRTEQGDSAMYLCASSLVSGELFFGEGSRLTVL.

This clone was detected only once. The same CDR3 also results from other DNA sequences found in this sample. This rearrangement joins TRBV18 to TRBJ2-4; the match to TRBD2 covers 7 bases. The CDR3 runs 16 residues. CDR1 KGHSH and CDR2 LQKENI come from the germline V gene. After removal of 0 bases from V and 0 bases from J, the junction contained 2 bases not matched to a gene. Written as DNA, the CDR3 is TGTGCCAGCTCACCACCGACGGGAGGAGCCAAAAACATTCAGTACTTC. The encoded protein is CASSPPTGGAKNIQYF.

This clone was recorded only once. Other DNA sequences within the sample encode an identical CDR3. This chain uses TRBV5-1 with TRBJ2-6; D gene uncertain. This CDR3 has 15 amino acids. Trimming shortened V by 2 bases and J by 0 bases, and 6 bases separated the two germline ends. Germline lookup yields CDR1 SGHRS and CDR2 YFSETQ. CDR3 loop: CASSLTASGANVLTF. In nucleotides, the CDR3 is TGCGCCAGCAGCTTAACGGCCTCTGGGGCCAACGTCCTGACTTTC.

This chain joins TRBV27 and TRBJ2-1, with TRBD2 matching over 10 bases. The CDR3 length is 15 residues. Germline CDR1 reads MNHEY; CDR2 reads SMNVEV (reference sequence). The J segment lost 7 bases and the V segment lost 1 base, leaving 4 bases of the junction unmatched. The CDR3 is CASSLWASGRNEQFF. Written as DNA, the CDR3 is TGTGCCAGCAGTTTATGGGCTAGCGGGAGAAATGAGCAGTTCTTC.

This CDR3 reads CASSQKSPGQGRVRDTQYF. CDR3 nucleotides: TGCGCCAGCAGCCAAAAAAGCCCAGGACAGGGGAGGGTGAGAGATACGCAGTATTTT. The V gene is TRBV4-1, the J gene TRBJ2-3, with 9 bases identical to TRBD1. CDR1 and CDR2 from the germline V gene are MGHRA and YSYEKL. The CDR3 contains 19 residues. With V trimmed by 2 bases and J by 5 bases, 17 bases remained unmatched.

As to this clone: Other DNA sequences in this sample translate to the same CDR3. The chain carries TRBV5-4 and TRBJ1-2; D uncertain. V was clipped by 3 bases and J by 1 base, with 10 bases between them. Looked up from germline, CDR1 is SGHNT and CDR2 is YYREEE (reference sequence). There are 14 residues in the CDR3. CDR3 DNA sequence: TGTGCCAGCAGCTCGAGGACGGATAACTATGGCTACACCTTC. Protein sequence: CASSSRTDNYGYTF.

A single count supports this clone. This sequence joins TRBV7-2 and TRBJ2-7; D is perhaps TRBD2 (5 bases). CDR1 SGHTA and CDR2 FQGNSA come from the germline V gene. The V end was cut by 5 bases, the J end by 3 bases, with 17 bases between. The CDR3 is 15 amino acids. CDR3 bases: TGTGCCAGCAGCCCCCAAAGCGGAATCCACTACGAGCAGTACTTC. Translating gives CASSPQSGIHYEQYF.

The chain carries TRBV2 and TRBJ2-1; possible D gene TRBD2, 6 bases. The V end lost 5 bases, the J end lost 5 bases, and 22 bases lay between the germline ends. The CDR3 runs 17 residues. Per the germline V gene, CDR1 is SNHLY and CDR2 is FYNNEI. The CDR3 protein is CASSSQSGVMQNNEQFF. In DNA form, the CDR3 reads TGTGCCAGCAGTAGTCAGTCGGGAGTGATGCAAAACAATGAGCAGTTCTTC.

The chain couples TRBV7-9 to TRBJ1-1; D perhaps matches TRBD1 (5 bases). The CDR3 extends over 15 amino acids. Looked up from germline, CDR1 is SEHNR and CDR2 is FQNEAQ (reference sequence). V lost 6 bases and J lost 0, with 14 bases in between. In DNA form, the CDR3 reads TGTGCCAGCAGTCCCAGGGTAGCCATGAACACTGAAGCTTTCTTT. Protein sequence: CASSPRVAMNTEAFF.

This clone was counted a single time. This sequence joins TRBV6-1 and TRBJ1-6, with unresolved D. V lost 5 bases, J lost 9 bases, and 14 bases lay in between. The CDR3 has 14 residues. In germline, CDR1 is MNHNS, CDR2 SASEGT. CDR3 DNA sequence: TGTGCCAGCAGTCCCACAAGTACTAGTTCACCCCTCCACTTT. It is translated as CASSPTSTSSPLHF.

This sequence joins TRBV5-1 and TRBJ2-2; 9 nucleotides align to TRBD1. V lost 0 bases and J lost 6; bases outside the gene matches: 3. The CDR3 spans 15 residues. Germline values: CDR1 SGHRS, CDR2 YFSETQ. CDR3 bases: TGCGCCAGCAGCTTGGAGGGACAGGGCTCCGGGGAGCTGTTTTTT. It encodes CASSLEGQGSGELFF.

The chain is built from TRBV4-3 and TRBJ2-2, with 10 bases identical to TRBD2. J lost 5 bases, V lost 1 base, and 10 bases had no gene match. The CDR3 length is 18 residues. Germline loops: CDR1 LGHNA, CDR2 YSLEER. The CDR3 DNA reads TGCGCCAGCAGCCAAGGGGCTAGCGGGAGAAGAGGAACCGGGGAGCTGTTTTTT. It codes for CASSQGASGRRGTGELFF.

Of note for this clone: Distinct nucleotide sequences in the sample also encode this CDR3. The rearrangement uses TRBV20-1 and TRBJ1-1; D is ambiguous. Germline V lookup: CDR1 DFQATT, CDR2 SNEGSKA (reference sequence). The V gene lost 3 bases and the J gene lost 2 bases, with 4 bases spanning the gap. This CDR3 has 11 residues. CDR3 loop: CSASSNTEAFF. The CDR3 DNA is TGCAGTGCTAGTTCTAACACTGAAGCTTTCTTT.

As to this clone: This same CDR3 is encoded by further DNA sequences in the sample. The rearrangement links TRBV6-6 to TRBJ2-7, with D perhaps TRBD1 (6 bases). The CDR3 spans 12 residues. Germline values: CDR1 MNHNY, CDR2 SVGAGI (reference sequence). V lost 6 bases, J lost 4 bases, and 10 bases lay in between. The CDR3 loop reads CASSLQGYEQYF. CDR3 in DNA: TGTGCCAGCAGCCTACAGGGTTACGAGCAGTACTTC.

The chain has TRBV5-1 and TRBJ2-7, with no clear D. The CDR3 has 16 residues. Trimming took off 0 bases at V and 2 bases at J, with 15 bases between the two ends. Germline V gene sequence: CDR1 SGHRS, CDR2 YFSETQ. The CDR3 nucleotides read TGCGCCAGCAGCTTGGCCGGAACCAACCCAGCCTACGAGCAGTACTTC. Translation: CASSLAGTNPAYEQYF.

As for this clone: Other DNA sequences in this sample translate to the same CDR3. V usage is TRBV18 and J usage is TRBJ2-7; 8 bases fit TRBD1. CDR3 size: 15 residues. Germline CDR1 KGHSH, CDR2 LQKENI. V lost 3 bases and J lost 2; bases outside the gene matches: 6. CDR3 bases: TGTGCCAGCTCACCGGCCGGGACAGGCGCCTACGAGCAGTACTTC. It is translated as CASSPAGTGAYEQYF.

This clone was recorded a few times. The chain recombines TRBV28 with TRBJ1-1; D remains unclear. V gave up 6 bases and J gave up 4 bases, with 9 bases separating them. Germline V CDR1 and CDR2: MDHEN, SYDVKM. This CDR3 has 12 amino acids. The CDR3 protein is CASRGPATEAFF. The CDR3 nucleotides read TGTGCCAGCAGGGGTCCGGCCACTGAAGCTTTCTTT.

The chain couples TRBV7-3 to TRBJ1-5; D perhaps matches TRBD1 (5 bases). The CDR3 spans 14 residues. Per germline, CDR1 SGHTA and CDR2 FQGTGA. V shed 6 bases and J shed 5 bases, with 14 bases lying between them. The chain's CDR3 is CASRSQGADQPQHF. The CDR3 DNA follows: TGTGCCAGCAGGTCTCAGGGAGCTGATCAGCCCCAGCATTTT.

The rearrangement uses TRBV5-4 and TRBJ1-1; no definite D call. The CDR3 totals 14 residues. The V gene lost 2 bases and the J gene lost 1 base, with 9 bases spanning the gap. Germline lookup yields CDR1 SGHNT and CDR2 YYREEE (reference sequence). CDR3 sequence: CASSFLPPNTEAFF. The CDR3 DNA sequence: TGTGCCAGCAGCTTCCTCCCGCCGAACACTGAAGCTTTCTTT. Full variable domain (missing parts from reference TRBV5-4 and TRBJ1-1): ETGVTQSPTHLIKTRGQQVTLRCSSQSGHNTVSWYQQALGQGPQFIFQYYREEENGRGNFPPRFSGLQFPNYSSELNVNALELDDSALYLCASSFLPPNTEAFFGQGTRLTVV.

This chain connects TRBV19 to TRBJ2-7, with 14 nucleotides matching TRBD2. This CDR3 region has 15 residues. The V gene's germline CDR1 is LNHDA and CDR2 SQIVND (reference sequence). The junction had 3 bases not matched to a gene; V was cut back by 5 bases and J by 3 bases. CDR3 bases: TGTGCCAGTAGTGGGACTAGCGGGAGTCTCTACGAGCAGTACTTC. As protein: CASSGTSGSLYEQYF. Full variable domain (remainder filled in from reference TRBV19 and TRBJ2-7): DGGITQSPKYLFRKEGQNVTLSCEQNLNHDAMYWYRQDPGQGLRLIYYSQIVNDFQKGDIAEGYSVSREKKESFPLTVTSAQKNPTAFYLCASSGTSGSLYEQYFGPGTRLTVT.

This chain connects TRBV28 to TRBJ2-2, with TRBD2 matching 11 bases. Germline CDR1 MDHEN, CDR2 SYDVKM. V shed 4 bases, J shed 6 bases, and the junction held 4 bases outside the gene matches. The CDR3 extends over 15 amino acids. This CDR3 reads CASSSSGGIPGELFF. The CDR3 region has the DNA TGTGCCAGCAGTTCTAGCGGGGGGATTCCCGGGGAGCTGTTTTTT.

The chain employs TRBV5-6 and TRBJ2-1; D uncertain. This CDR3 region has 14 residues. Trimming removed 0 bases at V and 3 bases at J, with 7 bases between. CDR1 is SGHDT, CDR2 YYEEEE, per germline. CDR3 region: CASSLVGFYNEQFF. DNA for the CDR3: TGTGCCAGCAGCTTGGTGGGGTTCTACAATGAGCAGTTCTTC.

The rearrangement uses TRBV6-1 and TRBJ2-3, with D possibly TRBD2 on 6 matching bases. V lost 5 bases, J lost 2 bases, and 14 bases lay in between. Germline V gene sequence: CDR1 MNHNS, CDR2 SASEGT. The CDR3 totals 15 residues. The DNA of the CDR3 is TGTGCCAGCAGTCATCTGGGAGGTGCCACAGATACGCAGTATTTT. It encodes CASSHLGGATDTQYF.

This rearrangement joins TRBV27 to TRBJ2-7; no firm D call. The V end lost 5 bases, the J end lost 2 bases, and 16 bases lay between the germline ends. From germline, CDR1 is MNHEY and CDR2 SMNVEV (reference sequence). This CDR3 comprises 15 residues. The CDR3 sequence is CASSPKEGSTYEQYF. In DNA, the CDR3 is TGTGCCAGCAGTCCGAAAGAAGGATCGACCTACGAGCAGTACTTC.